Below are 6 T cell receptor beta chains sequenced from a single sample in a study of T cell repertoires in aging, cancer and after chemotherapy (dated by TCRdb to the late 2010s). TCR beta rearrangements were amplified from genomic DNA extracted from peripheral blood rather than from sorted cells or RNA. Sequencer: Illumina MiSeq. Multiplex touch-down PCR with a mixed TRB-A/B primer pool was used to amplify rearranged TRB sequences covering the V, D and J segments. The raw public reads went through TCRdb reprocessing: fastp at Q25, MiXCR clone calling, in-frame beta chains kept. Each entry is one CDR3 protein sequence, shown with its most common DNA and genes. Within this sample are several thousand distinct CDR3 sequences, with 30% of them counted one time only. About an eighth of the sample is taken by the ten largest. The sequenced sample consisted of blood. These receptors came from a human donor in good health.

The chain recombines TRBV25-1 with TRBJ2-1, with a tentative D call TRBD2 (5 bases). CDR3 size: 13 residues. Germline lookup yields CDR1 MGHDK and CDR2 SYGVNS. The V and J ends lost 3 bases and 9 bases respectively, with 12 bases between them. The CDR3 DNA is TGTGCCAGCAGTGAGAGGGAAATCGGTGAGCAGTTCTTC. This sequence encodes CASSEREIGEQFF.

The rearrangement links TRBV27 to TRBJ2-3; D call uncertain. Deletions cut 5 bases from V and 3 bases from J, with 6 bases between. CDR1 is MNHEY, CDR2 SMNVEV, per germline (reference sequence). The CDR3 is 12 residues long. The CDR3 coding sequence is TGTGCCAGCAGTCCAAGTACAGATACGCAGTATTTT. Amino acids: CASSPSTDTQYF.

By share, this clonotype counts as medium-sized (0.01 to 0.1%). The V call is TRBV19, the J call TRBJ1-1, with D uncertain. Germline V lookup: CDR1 LNHDA, CDR2 SQIVND (reference sequence). The V end was cut by 5 bases, the J end by 5 bases, with 33 bases between. CDR3 length: 20 residues. The CDR3 sequence is CASSGLGESPALPTKTEAFF. The CDR3 nucleotides read TGTGCCAGTAGTGGGTTGGGTGAATCGCCGGCCCTTCCGACTAAGACTGAAGCTTTCTTT.

This clonotype is labeled medium-sized. The CDR3, as DNA: TGTGCCAGTAGTATATCCGGGGCGTCCTACAATGAGCAGTTCTTC. This codes for CASSISGASYNEQFF. The chain joins TRBV19 to TRBJ2-1, with D perhaps TRBD1 or TRBD2 (5 bases each). CDR1 is LNHDA, CDR2 SQIVND, per germline (reference sequence). The germline V and J ends were trimmed by 2 bases and 1 base, with 9 bases remaining between them. CDR3 size: 15 residues. The whole variable domain, filled in from reference TRBV19 and TRBJ2-1, reads DGGITQSPKYLFRKEGQNVTLSCEQNLNHDAMYWYRQDPGQGLRLIYYSQIVNDFQKGDIAEGYSVSREKKESFPLTVTSAQKNPTAFYLCASSISGASYNEQFFGPGTRLTVL.

CDR3 nucleotides: TGTGCCAGCAGCTTAGGCGGGGGGTTCTCCTACAATGAGCAGTTCTTC. This translates into CASSLGGGFSYNEQFF. V is TRBV7-2 and J is TRBJ2-1, with TRBD2 identical over 8 bases. V was clipped by 1 base and J by 0 bases; unmatched bases: 2. The CDR3 covers 16 residues. Looked up from germline, CDR1 is SGHTA and CDR2 is FQGNSA.

This clonotype has a handful of counts. At one boundary the junction diverges from the germline segment, which might be a read error. The CDR3 is CASTENTPEAQPQHF. Written as DNA, the CDR3 is TGTGCCAGCACTGAAAACACCCCAGAAGCCCAGCCCCAGCATTTT. The chain links TRBV6-1 to TRBJ1-5; D is undetermined. Germline-derived CDR1 and CDR2 are MNHNS and SASEGT. The CDR3 length is 15 residues.